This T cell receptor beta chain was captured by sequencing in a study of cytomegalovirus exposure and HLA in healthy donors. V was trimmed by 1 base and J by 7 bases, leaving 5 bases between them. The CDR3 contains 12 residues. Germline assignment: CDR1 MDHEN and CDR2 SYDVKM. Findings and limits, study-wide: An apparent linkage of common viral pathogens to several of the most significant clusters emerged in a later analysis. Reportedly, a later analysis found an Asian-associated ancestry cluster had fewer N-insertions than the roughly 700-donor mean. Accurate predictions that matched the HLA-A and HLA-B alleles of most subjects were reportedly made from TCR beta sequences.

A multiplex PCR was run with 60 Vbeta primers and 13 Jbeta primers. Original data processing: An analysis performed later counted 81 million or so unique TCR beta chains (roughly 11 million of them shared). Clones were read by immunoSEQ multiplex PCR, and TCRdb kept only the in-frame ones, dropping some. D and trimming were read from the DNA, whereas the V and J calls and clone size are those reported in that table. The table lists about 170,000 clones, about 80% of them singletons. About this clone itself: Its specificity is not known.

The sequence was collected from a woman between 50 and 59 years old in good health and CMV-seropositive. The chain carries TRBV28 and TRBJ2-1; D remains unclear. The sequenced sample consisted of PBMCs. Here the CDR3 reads CASSLSLNEQFF. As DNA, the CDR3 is TGTGCCAGCAGTTTATCGTTGAATGAGCAGTTCTTC.